These 26 T cell receptor beta chains share one sample of origin, sequenced in a study of shared clonotypes between healthy human individuals. The protocol was immunoSEQ multiplex PCR, while the TCRdb copy is restricted to in-frame clones and leaves out a portion. The sample has under 1,100,000 clones, under 80% seen once; the top ten hold approximately 1.3%. The specimen sequenced was memory CD4+ T cells sorted from blood. Subset given: CD45RA-negative fraction. The receptors were gathered from a man aged 18 to 29 in good health.

This chain connects TRBV9 to TRBJ2-7, with a weak D call TRBD2 (6 bases). The CDR3 loop spans 15 amino acids. Trimming stripped 1 base from V and 6 bases from J, with 17 bases between. Germline CDR1 is SGDLS and CDR2 is YYNGEE. CDR3 sequence: CASSVTPGLPSEQYF. In DNA, the CDR3 is TGTGCCAGCAGCGTAACCCCGGGACTTCCTTCCGAGCAGTACTTC.

The V call is TRBV15, the J call TRBJ1-1, with 8 bases identical to TRBD1. Per germline, CDR1 LNHNV and CDR2 YYDKDF (reference sequence). The CDR3 is made up of 18 amino acids. V lost 0 bases and J lost 1; bases outside the gene matches: 10. Here the CDR3 reads CATSRDPLTGGENTEAFF. In DNA, the CDR3 is TGTGCCACCAGCAGAGATCCCCTCACAGGGGGTGAGAACACTGAAGCTTTCTTT.

J is TRBJ2-7 and V is TRBV2; a weak D match, TRBD2 (5 bases). V was trimmed by 7 bases and J by 0 bases, leaving 13 bases between them. The germline CDR1 and CDR2 sequences are SNHLY and FYNNEI. The CDR3 sequence is 14 residues long. As DNA, the CDR3 is TGTGCCAGCAAGCAGAGTGGGAGCTCCTACGAGCAGTACTTC. Translation gives CASKQSGSSYEQYF.

Comments on this clone: The sample contains more than one DNA sequence encoding this CDR3. The rearrangement links TRBV28 to TRBJ2-7; D remains unclear. The CDR3 loop spans 11 amino acids. CDR1 is MDHEN and CDR2 is SYDVKM in the germline V gene. V lost 5 bases to trimming and J lost 5 bases, with 7 bases between them. The CDR3 coding sequence is TGTGCCAGCAGTCTATCCCACGAGCAGTACTTC. This codes for CASSLSHEQYF.

This clone was detected only once. The sample carries other DNA sequences with the same CDR3. The chain carries TRBV7-3 and TRBJ2-7; no reliable D call. The germline V gene has CDR1 SGHTA and CDR2 FQGTGA. The V end lost 2 bases, the J end lost 0 bases, and 5 bases lay between the germline ends. There are 13 residues in the CDR3. CDR3 protein: CASSLGNSYEQYF. The CDR3 coding sequence is TGTGCCAGCAGCTTAGGCAACTCCTACGAGCAGTACTTC.

This clone was seen more than once but under ten times. Other DNA sequences from this sample encode an identical CDR3 as well. The chain combines TRBV30 with TRBJ1-1; D gene unclear. Trimming took off 5 bases at V and 0 bases at J, with 7 bases between the two ends. Germline V gene data show CDR1 as GTSNPN and CDR2 as SVGIG (reference sequence). CDR3 length: 12 residues. This chain's CDR3 is CAWGQMNTEAFF. CDR3 sequence (DNA): TGTGCCTGGGGCCAAATGAACACTGAAGCTTTCTTT.

The chain links TRBV28 to TRBJ2-1; tentatively, D is TRBD1 or TRBD2 (5 bases each). Germline CDR1 MDHEN, CDR2 SYDVKM. The CDR3 is made up of 12 amino acids. The V gene lost 2 bases and the J gene lost 6 bases, with 5 bases spanning the gap. The CDR3 nucleotides read TGTGCCAGCAGTTTAGGGGGCAATGAGCAGTTCTTC. Residues: CASSLGGNEQFF.

This chain joins TRBV11-3 and TRBJ2-2, with 9 nucleotides matching TRBD2. The length of the CDR3 is 14 residues. The germline V gene has CDR1 SGHNT and CDR2 YENEEA. Trimming removed 8 bases from V and 6 bases from J; junction bases left unmatched: 7. In DNA form, the CDR3 reads TGTGCCAGCGGCAATAGCGGGAGATCCGGGGAGCTGTTTTTT. Translation gives CASGNSGRSGELFF.

The chain uses TRBV7-2 and TRBJ2-1; 13 bases fit TRBD2. The CDR3 loop spans 17 amino acids. Per germline, CDR1 SGHTA and CDR2 FQGNSA. V trimming: 3 bases; J trimming: 7 bases; junction bases outside the gene matches: 9. The CDR3 here is CASSLFRTSGSWNEQFF. In DNA form, the CDR3 reads TGTGCCAGCAGCTTGTTCCGGACTAGCGGGAGTTGGAATGAGCAGTTCTTC.

The chain links TRBV28 to TRBJ2-1, with D unresolved. Trimming took 6 bases from V and 0 from J, leaving 15 bases between them. CDR3 length equals 16 residues. Germline V gene data show CDR1 as MDHEN and CDR2 as SYDVKM. The CDR3 loop is CASSPYDAVSYNEQFF. CDR3 DNA: TGTGCCAGCAGCCCCTATGATGCCGTCTCCTACAATGAGCAGTTCTTC.

The chain is built from TRBV19 and TRBJ1-6, with 7 bases fitting TRBD1. CDR1 and CDR2 from the germline V gene are LNHDA and SQIVND (reference sequence). Unmatched junction bases numbered 6, after V lost 3 bases and J lost 7 bases. This CDR3 region has 15 residues. CDR3 sequence (DNA): TGTGCCAGTAGTATTCGACAGGGAGACAATTCACCCCTCCACTTT. It translates to CASSIRQGDNSPLHF.

This chain joins TRBV29-1 and TRBJ1-1, with D possibly matching TRBD1 (6 bases). V lost 4 bases and J 13 bases, leaving 22 bases between the germline ends. This CDR3 contains 13 residues. Per the germline V gene, CDR1 is SQVTM and CDR2 is ANQGSEA. The CDR3 here is CSVVPSGGTGVFF. Written as DNA, the CDR3 is TGCAGCGTTGTCCCATCGGGGGGCACTGGGGTTTTCTTT.

The rearrangement joins TRBV5-8 to TRBJ2-3, with a possible D match to TRBD2 (6 bases). Germline loops: CDR1 SGHTS, CDR2 YDEGEE. Trimming stripped 2 bases from V and 0 bases from J, with 13 bases between. The length of the CDR3 is 16 residues. DNA for the CDR3: TGTGCCAGCAGCTTAGGGCCGGGACTCAGCACAGATACGCAGTATTTT. Translation gives CASSLGPGLSTDTQYF.

This clone came up many times. The V call is TRBV30, the J call TRBJ1-4; possible D gene TRBD1, 5 bases. Germline CDR1 GTSNPN, CDR2 SVGIG (reference sequence). The CDR3 loop spans 15 amino acids. Between the trimmed V and J ends, which lost 4 bases and 5 bases, there was a span of 17 bases. The DNA for the CDR3 is TGTGCCTGGACCCTCCGGGGCAGAGGGAATGAAAAACTGTTTTTT. It encodes CAWTLRGRGNEKLFF.

The chain recombines TRBV6-1 with TRBJ2-3, with 10 bases that match TRBD2. The germline gives CDR1 MNHNS, CDR2 SASEGT. Unmatched junction bases numbered 6, after V lost 3 bases and J lost 6 bases. CDR3 size: 15 residues. Written as DNA, the CDR3 is TGTGCCAGCAGTGAGGGAGCGGGGGGGCTGGATACGCAGTATTTT. It is translated as CASSEGAGGLDTQYF.

V is TRBV6-5 and J is TRBJ2-7; 9 positions match TRBD1. After removal of 6 bases from V and 5 bases from J, the junction contained 8 bases not matched to a gene. The CDR3 sequence is 14 residues long. Germline CDR1 MNHEY, CDR2 SVGAGI. CDR3 loop: CASRRNRGLHEQYF. In DNA form, the CDR3 reads TGTGCCAGCAGGAGAAACAGGGGGCTCCACGAGCAGTACTTC.

At least ten counts were recorded for this clone. Other DNA sequences in this specimen translate into the identical CDR3. This chain connects TRBV25-1 to TRBJ1-4; 8 positions agree with TRBD1. V lost 3 bases to trimming and J lost 7 bases; unmatched junction nucleotides: 4. This CDR3 region has 14 residues. In germline, CDR1 is MGHDK, CDR2 SYGVNS. CDR3 in DNA: TGTGCCAGCAGTGAGGACAGGGATCGTGAAAAACTGTTTTTT. It yields the protein CASSEDRDREKLFF. Supplemented by reference TRBV25-1 and TRBJ1-4, the full variable domain reads EADIYQTPRYLVIGTGKKITLECSQTMGHDKMYWYQQDPGMELHLIHYSYGVNSTEKGDLSSESTVSRIRTEHFPLTLESARPSHTSQYLCASSEDRDREKLFFGSGTQLSVL.

The chain couples TRBV6-4 to TRBJ2-1, with 12 bases matching TRBD2. Losses at the gene ends were 8 bases for V and 8 bases for J; bases not matched to a gene: 13. Germline assignment: CDR1 MRHNA and CDR2 SNTAGT. The CDR3 covers 16 residues. CDR3 residues: CASVIWTSGIRHEQFF. The DNA of the CDR3 is TGTGCCAGCGTAATTTGGACTAGCGGGATTCGGCATGAGCAGTTCTTC.

The chain carries TRBV7-9 and TRBJ2-5, with TRBD1 identical over 9 bases. The germline V gene has CDR1 SEHNR and CDR2 FQNEAQ (reference sequence). The CDR3 is 15 residues long. V gave up 3 bases and J gave up 5 bases; unmatched junction bases: 7. CDR3 bases: TGTGCCAGCAGCTTGGGTACAGGGGGCTATGAGACCCAGTACTTC. This gives the protein CASSLGTGGYETQYF.

The chain recombines TRBV2 with TRBJ1-4, with 7 bases aligning to TRBD1. Germline V lookup: CDR1 SNHLY, CDR2 FYNNEI. V gave up 6 bases and J gave up 2 bases; unmatched junction bases: 6. There are 15 residues in the CDR3. CDR3 amino acids: CASSPDRATNEKLFF. The CDR3 nucleotides read TGTGCCAGCAGCCCCGACAGGGCCACTAATGAAAAACTGTTTTTT.

Only one count was recorded for this clone. V gene TRBV7-2 combines with J gene TRBJ2-5; possible D gene TRBD2, 6 bases. V was cut by 4 bases and J by 2 bases, with 14 bases left in between. The V gene's germline CDR1 is SGHTA and CDR2 FQGNSA. The CDR3 length is 15 residues. The CDR3 protein is CASSSGVWVQETQYF. In nucleotides, the CDR3 is TGTGCCAGCAGCTCGGGGGTTTGGGTACAAGAGACCCAGTACTTC.

The rearrangement joins TRBV18 to TRBJ1-5; D possibly corresponds to TRBD1 (6 bases). CDR1 and CDR2 from the germline V gene are KGHSH and LQKENI. V lost 3 bases, J lost 1 base, and 10 bases lay in between. The length of the CDR3 is 15 residues. The CDR3 protein is CASSPVGTSNQPQHF. The CDR3 DNA reads TGTGCCAGCTCACCGGTGGGGACAAGCAATCAGCCCCAGCATTTT.

The CDR3 nucleotides read TGTGCCAGCAGCCCGGCCGGGACAGGGCGCCTCCGCGAGCAGTACTTC. This gives the protein CASSPAGTGRLREQYF. The genes are TRBV7-8 and TRBJ2-7; TRBD1 aligns across 9 bases. The junction had 14 bases not matched to a gene; V was cut back by 5 bases and J by 6 bases. Germline CDR1 and CDR2: SGHVS and FQNEAQ. CDR3 length: 16 amino acids.

CDR3 DNA sequence: TGTGCCAGCACTCCCGAGGCGGGAGGACGGGAGTACTTC. Translating gives CASTPEAGGREYF. This rearrangement joins TRBV2 to TRBJ2-7; 8 positions match TRBD2. The V gene's germline CDR1 is SNHLY and CDR2 FYNNEI. Germline trimming cut 7 bases from V and 11 bases from J; bases unmatched to any gene: 13. This CDR3 contains 13 residues.

This clone turned up a few times. The chain joins TRBV5-4 to TRBJ2-7, with D possibly matching TRBD1 (5 bases). Trimming stripped 5 bases from V and 0 bases from J, with 24 bases between. This CDR3 has 18 residues. The germline V gene encodes CDR1 SGHNT and CDR2 YYREEE (reference sequence). CDR3 sequence reads: CASRPQGGSGSGSYEQYF. The CDR3 DNA is TGTGCCAGCAGACCTCAGGGTGGAAGTGGGTCGGGCTCCTACGAGCAGTACTTC.

This clone was found once. The CDR3 loop reads CASTRRTDRADYTF. CDR3 nucleotides: TGTGCCAGCACCCGGCGCACAGACAGGGCGGACTACACCTTC. This chain links TRBV5-4 with TRBJ1-2; 7 nucleotides agree with TRBD1. The junction had 15 bases not matched to a gene; V was cut back by 6 bases and J by 10 bases. Per germline, CDR1 SGHNT and CDR2 YYREEE (reference sequence). This CDR3 has 14 amino acids.